The clone carrying this TCR beta chain has only a few counts. This sample was included in a study of blood T cells in healthy people across ages. PCR was performed a second time for roughly 6 to 12 cycles using a sample-barcoded 5' primer and a J-beta primer mix. One entry per CDR3 protein results from TCRdb running MiXCR on the 5' RACE reads. The data contain about 900,000 distinct CDR3 sequences, 62% of them singletons. The CDR3 runs to 13 residues. Trimming left V 6 bases short and J 6 bases short, with 15 bases between. The germline V gene has CDR1 MNHEY and CDR2 SMNVEV (reference sequence). The V gene is TRBV27, the J gene TRBJ2-7; D ambiguous. The TCR sequence derives from a man aged 25-45 years in good health. The sequenced sample consisted of blood. The CDR3, as DNA: TGTGCCAGCAGACCCCCCCGCAGAGGCGAGCAGTACTTC. Protein sequence: CASRPPRRGEQYF.